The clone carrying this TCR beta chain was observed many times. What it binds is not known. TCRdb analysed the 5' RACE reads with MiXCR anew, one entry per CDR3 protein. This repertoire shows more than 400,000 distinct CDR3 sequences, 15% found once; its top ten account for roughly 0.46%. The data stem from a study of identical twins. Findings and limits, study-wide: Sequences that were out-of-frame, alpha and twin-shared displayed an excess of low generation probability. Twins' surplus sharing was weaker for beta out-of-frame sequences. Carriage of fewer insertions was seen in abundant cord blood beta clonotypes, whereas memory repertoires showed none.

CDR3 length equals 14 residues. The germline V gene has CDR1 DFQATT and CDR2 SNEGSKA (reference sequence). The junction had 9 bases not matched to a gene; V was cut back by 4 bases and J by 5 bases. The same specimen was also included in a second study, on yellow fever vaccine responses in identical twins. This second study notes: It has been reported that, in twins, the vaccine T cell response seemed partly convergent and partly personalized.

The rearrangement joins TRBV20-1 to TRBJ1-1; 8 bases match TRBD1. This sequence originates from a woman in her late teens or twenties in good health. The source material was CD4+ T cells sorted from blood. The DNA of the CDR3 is TGCAGTGCTAAACAGGGGGGGTGGTGGACTGAAGCTTTCTTT. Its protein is CSAKQGGWWTEAFF.